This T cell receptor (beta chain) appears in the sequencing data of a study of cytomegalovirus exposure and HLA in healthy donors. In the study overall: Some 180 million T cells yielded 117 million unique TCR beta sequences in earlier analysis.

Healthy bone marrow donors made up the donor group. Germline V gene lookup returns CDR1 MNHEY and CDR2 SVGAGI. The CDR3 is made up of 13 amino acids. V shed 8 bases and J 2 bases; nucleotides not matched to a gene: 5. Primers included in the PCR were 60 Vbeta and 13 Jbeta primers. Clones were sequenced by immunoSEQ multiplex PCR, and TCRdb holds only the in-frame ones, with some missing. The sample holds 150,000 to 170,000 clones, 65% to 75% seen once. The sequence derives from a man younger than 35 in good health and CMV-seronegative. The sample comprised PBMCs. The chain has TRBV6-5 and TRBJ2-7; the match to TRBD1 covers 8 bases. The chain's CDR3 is CASSRDRPYEQYF. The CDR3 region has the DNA TGTGCCAGCTCCCGGGACAGGCCCTACGAGCAGTACTTC.